These 26 T cell receptor beta chains share one sample of origin, sequenced in a study of beta chain features in type 1 diabetes. Expressed TCRB transcripts were sequenced because the isolated RNA had all been reverse transcribed beforehand. Here immunoSEQ multiplex PCR was the method, and the copy in TCRdb shows in-frame clones only, minus some. The sample carries hundreds of thousands of clones, 15% to 18% recorded once. Input material: naive CD4+ T cells from blood. These receptors originate from a man younger than 35 in good health.

A few counts support this clone. The chain is built from TRBV28 and TRBJ2-2, with D hard to call. V lost 6 bases, J lost 7 bases, and 9 bases lay in between. This CDR3 region has 12 residues. Germline-derived CDR1 and CDR2 are MDHEN and SYDVKM. For the CDR3, the DNA is TGTGCCAGCAGCCTATTTAGCGGGGAGCTGTTTTTT. Its protein product is CASSLFSGELFF.

This clone was found a few times. CDR3 sequence reads: CASSRGATLNTEAFF. The CDR3 DNA reads as TGTGCCAGCAGCAGGGGGGCCACCTTGAACACTGAAGCTTTCTTT. J is TRBJ1-1 and V is TRBV7-2, with a weak D call TRBD1 (6 bases). The germline V gene encodes CDR1 SGHTA and CDR2 FQGNSA. The CDR3 has 15 residues. Between the trimmed V and J ends, which lost 5 bases and 0 bases, there was a span of 13 bases.

The J gene is TRBJ2-3, the V gene TRBV9; 13 positions agree with TRBD2. This CDR3 contains 16 residues. The V gene's germline CDR1 is SGDLS and CDR2 YYNGEE. Losses at the gene ends were 0 bases for V and 7 bases for J; bases not matched to a gene: 5. CDR3 region: CASSVDPTSGRYTQYF. The CDR3 nucleotides are TGTGCCAGCAGCGTAGATCCGACTAGCGGGAGGTATACGCAGTATTTT.

This clone has just a few counts. The chain combines TRBV7-9 with TRBJ2-1; unclear D gene. This CDR3 comprises 14 residues. CDR1 is SEHNR, CDR2 FQNEAQ, per germline (reference sequence). With 1 base removed from V and 0 bases from J, the gap between germline ends came to 4 bases. CDR3 coding DNA: TGTGCCAGCAGCTTAGACGCCTCCTACAATGAGCAGTTCTTC. This gives the protein CASSLDASYNEQFF.

Concerning this clone itself: At one of its ends the junction is not consistent with the germline gene, which may arise from a read error. This chain uses TRBV19 with TRBJ2-7; either TRBD1 or TRBD2 may fit D (5 bases each). Germline V gene data show CDR1 as LNHDA and CDR2 as SQIVND (reference sequence). This CDR3 is 13 amino acids long. As DNA, the CDR3 is TGTGCCAGTAGTATCTCCCGGGACCTCCAGCCGAACTTC. This encodes CASSISRDLQPNF.

A few counts support this clone. The CDR3 region is CASSQGQPLFYEQYF. In DNA form, the CDR3 reads TGTGCCAGCAGCCAAGGCCAGCCCCTATTCTACGAGCAGTACTTC. This chain joins TRBV14 and TRBJ2-7; no firm D call. This CDR3 has 15 residues. The germline CDR1 and CDR2 sequences are SGHDN and FVKESK. Trimming took 1 base from V and 3 from J, leaving 13 bases between them.

This clone was recorded a few times. The chain recombines TRBV5-4 with TRBJ1-2; D is unresolved. Germline CDR1 is SGHNT and CDR2 is YYREEE (reference sequence). V lost 3 bases and J lost 10, with 16 bases in between. CDR3 length equals 13 residues. This CDR3 reads CASSSSGHPFYTF. The CDR3 DNA follows: TGTGCCAGCAGCTCAAGCGGGCATCCTTTCTACACCTTC.

The J gene is TRBJ1-5, the V gene TRBV27; 7 bases agree with TRBD1. Germline V gene data show CDR1 as MNHEY and CDR2 as SMNVEV (reference sequence). CDR3 length: 15 amino acids. The V gene end was trimmed by 5 bases and the J gene end by 0 bases; junction bases not matched to a gene: 4. Here the CDR3 DNA reads TGTGCCAGCAGTCACGGGACAGTTAGCAATCAGCCCCAGCATTTT. It translates to CASSHGTVSNQPQHF.

The chain couples TRBV19 to TRBJ2-1, with D possibly matching TRBD2 (6 bases). Trimming removed 9 bases from V and 12 bases from J, with 15 bases in between. Germline V CDR1 and CDR2: LNHDA, SQIVND (reference sequence). CDR3 length equals 11 residues. The CDR3 sequence: CASRRDLRQFF. The DNA of the CDR3 is TGTGCCAGCCGGAGGGACCTAAGGCAGTTCTTC.

J is TRBJ2-6 and V is TRBV5-1, with D possibly matching TRBD1 (5 bases). The CDR3 extends over 15 amino acids. Germline V lookup: CDR1 SGHRS, CDR2 YFSETQ. Trimming shortened V by 2 bases and J by 1 base, and 7 bases separated the two germline ends. DNA of the CDR3: TGCGCCAGCAGCTTTTCAGGGTCTGGGGCCAACGTCCTGACTTTC. Translated, it gives CASSFSGSGANVLTF. Full variable domain (rest looked up from reference TRBV5-1 and TRBJ2-6): KAGVTQTPRYLIKTRGQQVTLSCSPISGHRSVSWYQQTPGQGLQFLFEYFSETQRNKGNFPGRFSGRQFSNSRSEMNVSTLELGDSALYLCASSFSGSGANVLTFGAGSRLTVL.

In this sample, this clone turned up a few times. The rearrangement links TRBV5-1 to TRBJ2-7, with 8 bases matching TRBD1. Trimming cost V 3 bases and J 7 bases; bases outside gene matches: 9. Germline values: CDR1 SGHRS, CDR2 YFSETQ. The CDR3 loop spans 14 amino acids. The chain's CDR3 is CASSSGQVTGEQYF. The DNA of the CDR3 is TGCGCCAGCAGCTCGGGACAGGTTACGGGGGAGCAGTACTTC. The full variable domain, with the rest looked up from reference TRBV5-1 and TRBJ2-7, is KAGVTQTPRYLIKTRGQQVTLSCSPISGHRSVSWYQQTPGQGLQFLFEYFSETQRNKGNFPGRFSGRQFSNSRSEMNVSTLELGDSALYLCASSSGQVTGEQYFGPGTRLTVT.

The CDR3 bases are TGTGCCAGCAGCTTTGGGACAGCACAAGAGACCCAGTACTTC. Translation: CASSFGTAQETQYF. The rearrangement joins TRBV7-7 to TRBJ2-5, with 7 bases aligning to TRBD1. This CDR3 contains 14 residues. The J segment lost 2 bases and the V segment lost 3 bases, leaving 3 bases of the junction unmatched. Germline CDR1 reads SSHAT; CDR2 reads FNYEAQ (reference sequence).

The chain recombines TRBV28 with TRBJ1-2, with D unresolved. V lost 6 bases, J lost 4 bases, and 15 bases lay in between. In germline, CDR1 is MDHEN, CDR2 SYDVKM. The CDR3 is made up of 14 amino acids. Here the CDR3 reads CASRIPLVSYGYTF. CDR3 DNA: TGTGCCAGCAGGATCCCTTTGGTGTCCTATGGCTACACCTTC.

This clone was detected only a few times. The gene calls are TRBV7-3 and TRBJ2-1; D gene unclear. V lost 5 bases and J lost 5, with 13 bases in between. The CDR3 has 14 amino acids. Germline loops: CDR1 SGHTA, CDR2 FQGTGA. CDR3 sequence reads: CASSPNTADNEQFF. The CDR3 DNA reads as TGTGCCAGCAGCCCCAATACGGCAGACAATGAGCAGTTCTTC.

The chain employs TRBV2 and TRBJ2-1; 7 bases are shared with TRBD1. The junction had 7 bases not matched to a gene; V was cut back by 5 bases and J by 3 bases. Germline lookup yields CDR1 SNHLY and CDR2 FYNNEI. The CDR3 sequence is 15 residues long. The CDR3: CASSIDRVFYNEQFF. The CDR3 coding sequence is TGTGCCAGCAGTATCGACAGGGTATTCTACAATGAGCAGTTCTTC.

In this sample, this clone turned up a few times. The chain combines TRBV2 with TRBJ1-2, with 7 nucleotides matching TRBD1. Trimming removed 7 bases from V and 5 bases from J; junction bases left unmatched: 10. The CDR3 runs 14 residues. From germline, CDR1 is SNHLY and CDR2 FYNNEI. The CDR3 region is CASTKDRDVYGYTF. Written as DNA, the CDR3 is TGTGCCAGCACTAAAGACAGGGATGTTTATGGCTACACCTTC.

V is TRBV27 and J is TRBJ2-5; D is uncertain. There are 12 residues in the CDR3. V lost 5 bases and J 4 bases, leaving 8 bases between the germline ends. Germline V CDR1 and CDR2: MNHEY, SMNVEV (reference sequence). CDR3 sequence reads: CASSPGAETQYF. The CDR3 nucleotides read TGTGCCAGCAGTCCCGGCGCAGAGACCCAGTACTTC.

V gene TRBV4-1 combines with J gene TRBJ1-2; D gene uncertain. CDR3 length: 14 amino acids. With 0 bases removed from V and 4 bases from J, the gap between germline ends came to 9 bases. Germline assignment: CDR1 MGHRA and CDR2 YSYEKL. The CDR3 loop reads CASSQDKGLYGYTF. Here the CDR3 DNA reads TGCGCCAGCAGCCAAGATAAGGGCCTCTATGGCTACACCTTC.

This clone was recorded a few times. The V gene is TRBV7-2, the J gene TRBJ2-3; D unclear. This CDR3 has 15 amino acids. From germline, CDR1 is SGHTA and CDR2 FQGNSA. Trimming removed 0 bases from V and 1 base from J, with 8 bases in between. The DNA for the CDR3 is TGTGCCAGCAGCTTAGCAGGGTTCCGCACAGATACGCAGTATTTT. Translating gives CASSLAGFRTDTQYF.

J is TRBJ1-3 and V is TRBV2; D remains unclear. Germline-derived CDR1 and CDR2 are SNHLY and FYNNEI. This CDR3 contains 13 residues. The germline V and J ends were trimmed by 0 bases and 8 bases, with 8 bases remaining between them. CDR3 protein: CASSEARGDTIYF. The CDR3, as DNA: TGTGCCAGCAGTGAAGCGCGGGGAGACACCATATATTTT.

This clone was seen more than once but under ten times. The chain joins TRBV4-1 to TRBJ2-1; 10 positions agree with TRBD2. Unmatched junction bases numbered 18, after V lost 3 bases and J lost 7 bases. This CDR3 has 19 residues. Per the germline V gene, CDR1 is MGHRA and CDR2 is YSYEKL. The CDR3 sequence: CASSHPGFASGSGANEQFF. CDR3 bases: TGCGCCAGCAGCCACCCAGGGTTCGCTAGCGGGAGTGGGGCGAATGAGCAGTTCTTC.

There are a few counts of this clone. The chain has TRBV2 and TRBJ2-1; D is ambiguous. Germline V CDR1 and CDR2: SNHLY, FYNNEI. V was trimmed by 4 bases and J by 3 bases, leaving 10 bases between them. This CDR3 is built from 14 residues. In DNA form, the CDR3 reads TGTGCCAGCAGTGTGACTGGAAACTACAATGAGCAGTTCTTC. Its translation is CASSVTGNYNEQFF. Filled out from reference TRBV2 and TRBJ2-1, the complete variable domain reads EPEVTQTPSHQVTQMGQEVILRCVPISNHLYFYWYRQILGQKVEFLVSFYNNEISEKSEIFDDQFSVERPDGSNFTLKIRSTKLEDSAMYFCASSVTGNYNEQFFGPGTRLTVL.

This chain links TRBV6-1 with TRBJ2-3; D not resolved. CDR1 is MNHNS, CDR2 SASEGT, per germline. The ends were cut back, 2 bases at V and 4 bases at J, with 13 bases in the middle. CDR3 size: 15 residues. The CDR3 spells CASSEPGTGADTQYF. The CDR3 region has the DNA TGTGCCAGCAGTGAACCCGGAACTGGCGCAGATACGCAGTATTTT.

This clone was found a few times. The chain is built from TRBV7-2 and TRBJ2-7, with 8 bases identical to TRBD2. The germline V gene encodes CDR1 SGHTA and CDR2 FQGNSA. The J segment lost 3 bases and the V segment lost 0 bases, leaving 4 bases of the junction unmatched. The CDR3 covers 15 residues. The CDR3 loop reads CASSLAREGFYEQYF. The CDR3 nucleotides are TGTGCCAGCAGCTTAGCCCGGGAGGGGTTCTACGAGCAGTACTTC.

Written as DNA, the CDR3 is TGTGCCAGCAGCGCCGACAGTAACTATGGCTACACCTTC. Translating it yields CASSADSNYGYTF. The chain is built from TRBV2 and TRBJ1-2; possible D gene TRBD1, 5 bases. The CDR3 spans 13 residues. Germline-derived CDR1 and CDR2 are SNHLY and FYNNEI. Trimming stripped 6 bases from V and 1 base from J, with 9 bases between.

This clone was recorded a few times. This chain links TRBV5-4 with TRBJ2-1; 9 bases match TRBD2. The CDR3 extends over 13 amino acids. Per germline, CDR1 SGHNT and CDR2 YYREEE (reference sequence). V trimming: 1 base; J trimming: 12 bases; junction bases outside the gene matches: 5. For the CDR3, the DNA is TGTGCCAGCAGCTTGATAAGCGGGAGGCCGCAGTTCTTC. Protein sequence: CASSLISGRPQFF.